A single sample is the source of the 29 T cell receptor beta chains below, sequenced in a study of shared clonotypes between healthy human individuals. Sequencing was performed with immunoSEQ multiplex PCR; in TCRdb, only in-frame clones are kept and a portion is missing. The sample has hundreds of thousands of clones, roughly 95% seen once. CD45RO negativity and positive selection for CCR7 defined naive CD8 cells, a population that excluded terminally differentiated effector memory CD45RA+ cells. Material: naive CD8+ T cells sorted from blood. Receptors were obtained from a young woman in good health.

The chain uses TRBV29-1 and TRBJ1-2; TRBD1 is a possible D gene (6 bases). CDR3 length: 14 residues. Germline V CDR1 and CDR2: SQVTM, ANQGSEA. Trimming took 1 base from V and 5 from J, leaving 14 bases between them. The CDR3 DNA is TGCAGCGTTGAAGGTCCCGGGGGCATTTATGGCTACACCTTC. Amino acid sequence: CSVEGPGGIYGYTF.

The chain combines TRBV7-9 with TRBJ2-3, with D possibly being TRBD1 (6 bases). The CDR3 consists of 15 residues. Trimming took 1 base from V and 4 from J, leaving 12 bases between them. Per germline, CDR1 SEHNR and CDR2 FQNEAQ (reference sequence). CDR3 coding DNA: TGTGCCAGCAGCTTAGGATTGGGGGCATCAGATACGCAGTATTTT. It codes for CASSLGLGASDTQYF.

The genes are TRBV5-1 and TRBJ1-2; D not certain. Trimming took 0 bases from V and 2 from J, leaving 11 bases between them. Per the germline V gene, CDR1 is SGHRS and CDR2 is YFSETQ. The length of the CDR3 is 15 residues. The CDR3 reads CASSLVEEGNYGYTF. CDR3 in DNA: TGCGCCAGCAGCTTGGTGGAGGAAGGGAACTATGGCTACACCTTC.

This clone was seen just once. The chain carries TRBV4-2 and TRBJ1-5; D gene unclear. The length of the CDR3 is 13 residues. Trimming left V 2 bases short and J 5 bases short, with 7 bases between. Germline CDR1 reads LGHNA; CDR2 reads YNFKEQ. Here the CDR3 reads CASSQYGDQPQHF. CDR3 bases: TGTGCCAGCAGCCAATACGGGGATCAGCCCCAGCATTTT.

V gene TRBV5-1 combines with J gene TRBJ2-7; D might be TRBD1 or TRBD2, each matching 6 bases. The CDR3 sequence is 15 residues long. Trimming left V 4 bases short and J 3 bases short, with 17 bases between. The germline V gene has CDR1 SGHRS and CDR2 YFSETQ. CDR3 DNA sequence: TGCGCCAGCAGCGTTTGGACGGGGGCCTACTACGAGCAGTACTTC. Its translation: CASSVWTGAYYEQYF. The whole variable domain, remainder taken from reference TRBV5-1 and TRBJ2-7, is KAGVTQTPRYLIKTRGQQVTLSCSPISGHRSVSWYQQTPGQGLQFLFEYFSETQRNKGNFPGRFSGRQFSNSRSEMNVSTLELGDSALYLCASSVWTGAYYEQYFGPGTRLTVT.

The chain joins TRBV5-6 to TRBJ2-7, with 9 bases matching TRBD1. This CDR3 comprises 15 residues. J was trimmed by 7 bases and V by 4 bases; bases with no gene match: 12. In germline, CDR1 is SGHDT, CDR2 YYEEEE. CDR3 sequence: CASSGSGQGSLEQYF. DNA for the CDR3: TGTGCCAGCAGCGGGTCCGGACAGGGGTCCCTGGAGCAGTACTTC.

The count of this clone is one. The J gene is TRBJ2-3, the V gene TRBV27, with 7 bases matching TRBD2. V lost 5 bases and J lost 4; bases outside the gene matches: 6. CDR1 and CDR2 from the germline V gene are MNHEY and SMNVEV (reference sequence). CDR3 length: 14 amino acids. In nucleotides, the CDR3 is TGTGCCAGCAGTGTAAGACTAGCATCAGATACGCAGTATTTT. Translation gives CASSVRLASDTQYF.

This rearrangement joins TRBV4-1 to TRBJ1-4; no firm D call. V lost 2 bases and J 7 bases, leaving 8 bases between the germline ends. Germline CDR1 and CDR2: MGHRA and YSYEKL. This CDR3 comprises 13 residues. As DNA, the CDR3 is TGCGCCAGCAGCCAAAGGCTTGTTGAAAAACTGTTTTTT. Protein sequence: CASSQRLVEKLFF.

The rearrangement links TRBV4-1 to TRBJ2-2, with no clear D. The CDR3 is made up of 14 amino acids. The germline V gene has CDR1 MGHRA and CDR2 YSYEKL. V lost 0 bases and J 5 bases, leaving 7 bases between the germline ends. The CDR3 spells CASSQDYETGELFF. CDR3 DNA sequence: TGCGCCAGCAGCCAAGATTACGAGACCGGGGAGCTGTTTTTT.

J is TRBJ2-5 and V is TRBV7-2; TRBD1 aligns across 7 bases. CDR1 is SGHTA and CDR2 is FQGNSA in the germline V gene. J lost 5 bases, V lost 5 bases, and 8 bases had no gene match. The CDR3 runs to 14 residues. CDR3 amino acids: CASSLDRDGETQYF. CDR3 bases: TGTGCCAGCAGCCTCGACAGGGACGGGGAGACCCAGTACTTC.

The J gene is TRBJ1-4, the V gene TRBV11-2; D not resolved. Germline V CDR1 and CDR2: SGHAT, FQNNGV. The CDR3 runs to 13 residues. V dropped 5 bases and J dropped 8 bases, with 12 bases sitting between them. The CDR3: CASSPENWEKLFF. In nucleotides, the CDR3 is TGTGCCAGCAGCCCTGAGAACTGGGAAAAACTGTTTTTT.

The chain recombines TRBV28 with TRBJ2-1; 9 positions match TRBD1. V was pared by 1 base and J by 1 base, with 5 bases of the junction left unmatched. CDR3 length equals 17 residues. Germline V gives CDR1 MDHEN, CDR2 SYDVKM. CDR3 loop: CASSLLLTGGSYNEQFF. CDR3 in DNA: TGTGCCAGCAGTTTATTGCTGACAGGGGGATCCTACAATGAGCAGTTCTTC.

The chain employs TRBV5-4 and TRBJ2-7; 9 nucleotides align to TRBD1. Germline CDR1 SGHNT, CDR2 YYREEE (reference sequence). CDR3 length equals 20 residues. V trimming: 4 bases; J trimming: 1 base; junction bases outside the gene matches: 21. CDR3 DNA sequence: TGTGCCAGCAGCGGCGTTACAGGGGGCCGTGGTAGCGCCCTATCCTACGAGCAGTACTTC. It specifies CASSGVTGGRGSALSYEQYF.

The V and J genes are TRBV30 and TRBJ2-1; D might be TRBD1 or TRBD2, each matching 5 bases. The CDR3 length is 13 residues. The V gene lost 6 bases and the J gene lost 4 bases, with 13 bases spanning the gap. Germline assignment: CDR1 GTSNPN and CDR2 SVGIG (reference sequence). The DNA for the CDR3 is TGTGCCTGCGGGGCCAGAAATTACAATGAGCAGTTCTTC. This gives the protein CACGARNYNEQFF.

This chain links TRBV15 with TRBJ2-2; tentative D call: TRBD1 (5 bases). The CDR3 contains 17 residues. Germline-derived CDR1 and CDR2 are LNHNV and YYDKDF (reference sequence). The ends were cut back, 0 bases at V and 4 bases at J, with 15 bases in the middle. The CDR3 reads CATSRDPIWGGTGELFF. Here the CDR3 DNA reads TGTGCCACCAGCAGAGACCCCATCTGGGGCGGCACCGGGGAGCTGTTTTTT.

Only one count was recorded for this clone. J is TRBJ2-2 and V is TRBV2; 14 bases line up with TRBD2. The CDR3 loop spans 16 amino acids. V shed 3 bases, J shed 7 bases, and the junction held 4 bases outside the gene matches. Germline CDR1 reads SNHLY; CDR2 reads FYNNEI. This chain's CDR3 is CASSDWGLAGDGELFF. Here the CDR3 DNA reads TGTGCCAGCAGTGACTGGGGACTAGCGGGAGACGGGGAGCTGTTTTTT.

The gene calls are TRBV5-4 and TRBJ2-1, with TRBD2 identical over 13 bases. V trimming: 4 bases; J trimming: 15 bases; junction bases outside the gene matches: 13. The germline V gene has CDR1 SGHNT and CDR2 YYREEE (reference sequence). The CDR3 length is 15 residues. CDR3 DNA sequence: TGTGCCAGCAGCCAACTAGCGGGAGGGCCCACGTCCTGGTTCTTC. Its protein is CASSQLAGGPTSWFF.

In regard to this clone: Other DNA sequences of this sample code for an identical CDR3. V gene TRBV27 combines with J gene TRBJ2-1; 7 bases are a match to TRBD1. J gave up 3 bases and V 6 bases, and 2 bases lay outside the gene matches. CDR1 MNHEY and CDR2 SMNVEV come from the germline V gene (reference sequence). This CDR3 is built from 13 residues. CDR3 DNA sequence: TGTGCCAGCAGGACAGGGCTCTACAATGAGCAGTTCTTC. It specifies CASRTGLYNEQFF.

V is TRBV7-8 and J is TRBJ2-1, with 10 bases matching TRBD2. The CDR3 is 14 residues long. Germline V CDR1 and CDR2: SGHVS, FQNEAQ. After removal of 8 bases from V and 7 bases from J, the junction contained 8 bases not matched to a gene. The chain's CDR3 is CASGLAGVRNEQFF. The DNA of the CDR3 is TGTGCCAGCGGGCTAGCGGGAGTCCGTAATGAGCAGTTCTTC.

The CDR3 sequence is CASSQPGQGVETQYF. The CDR3 nucleotides are TGTGCCAGCAGTCAACCGGGACAGGGTGTGGAGACCCAGTACTTC. The chain has TRBV28 and TRBJ2-5, with 9 nucleotides matching TRBD1. Germline loops: CDR1 MDHEN, CDR2 SYDVKM. Losses at the gene ends were 5 bases for V and 5 bases for J; bases not matched to a gene: 9. The CDR3 sequence is 15 residues long. The variable domain in full, with the rest retrieved from reference TRBV28 and TRBJ2-5, is DVKVTQSSRYLVKRTGEKVFLECVQDMDHENMFWYRQDPGLGLRLIYFSYDVKMKEKGDIPEGYSVSREKKERFSLILESASTNQTSMYLCASSQPGQGVETQYFGPGTRLLVL.

On this clone: The same CDR3 is also encoded by other DNA sequences in this sample. The chain carries TRBV27 and TRBJ1-5; a possible D gene is TRBD1 (5 bases). The germline CDR1 and CDR2 sequences are MNHEY and SMNVEV (reference sequence). V gave up 2 bases and J gave up 2 bases, with 7 bases separating them. The CDR3 sequence is 14 residues long. The CDR3 coding sequence is TGTGCCAGCAGTTTAGTAGGGGGCAATCAGCCCCAGCATTTT. Protein: CASSLVGGNQPQHF.

Concerning this clone itself: Other DNA sequences in the sample encode the same CDR3. V is TRBV4-2 and J is TRBJ2-2; D possibly corresponds to TRBD2 (5 bases). Trimming took off 0 bases at V and 2 bases at J, with 7 bases between the two ends. This CDR3 comprises 15 residues. CDR1 and CDR2 from the germline V gene are LGHNA and YNFKEQ. DNA for the CDR3: TGTGCCAGCAGCCAAGAAGGGAGCAACACCGGGGAGCTGTTTTTT. Protein: CASSQEGSNTGELFF.

The CDR3 bases are TGTGCCAGCAGTTTCGGGACTAGCGGGACCTCCTACGAGCAGTACTTC. This encodes CASSFGTSGTSYEQYF. This sequence joins TRBV6-5 and TRBJ2-7; 13 nucleotides match TRBD2. J was trimmed by 0 bases and V by 4 bases; bases with no gene match: 3. CDR1 MNHEY and CDR2 SVGAGI come from the germline V gene. This CDR3 has 16 amino acids.

This chain joins TRBV9 and TRBJ1-2, with 7 bases aligning to TRBD1. Trimming cost V 0 bases and J 1 base; bases outside gene matches: 6. CDR3 length equals 16 residues. Germline-derived CDR1 and CDR2 are SGDLS and YYNGEE. CDR3 coding DNA: TGTGCCAGCAGCGTAGATGTGACAGGGTATAACTATGGCTACACCTTC. Protein product: CASSVDVTGYNYGYTF. Full variable domain (rest looked up from reference TRBV9 and TRBJ1-2): DSGVTQTPKHLITATGQRVTLRCSPRSGDLSVYWYQQSLDQGLQFLIQYYNGEERAKGNILERFSAQQFPDLHSELNLSSLELGDSALYFCASSVDVTGYNYGYTFGSGTRLTVV.

The rearrangement joins TRBV7-4 to TRBJ2-7; D remains unclear. Germline V gene lookup returns CDR1 SGHVT and CDR2 SQSDAQ. The CDR3 consists of 13 residues. The V end lost 5 bases, the J end lost 4 bases, and 12 bases lay between the germline ends. CDR3 coding DNA: TGTGCCAGCAGCCCAGAGGCTCTGTACGAGCAGTACTTC. Encoded protein: CASSPEALYEQYF.

The V call is TRBV27, the J call TRBJ1-4; D is undetermined. Germline loops: CDR1 MNHEY, CDR2 SMNVEV (reference sequence). The germline V and J ends were trimmed by 1 base and 0 bases, with 9 bases remaining between them. This CDR3 is 16 amino acids long. The CDR3 DNA sequence: TGTGCCAGCAGTTTATACCCTGAATCAACTAATGAAAAACTGTTTTTT. It translates to CASSLYPESTNEKLFF. Supplemented by reference TRBV27 and TRBJ1-4, the full variable domain reads EAQVTQNPRYLITVTGKKLTVTCSQNMNHEYMSWYRQDPGLGLRQIYYSMNVEVTDKGDVPEGYKVSRKEKRNFPLILESPSPNQTSLYFCASSLYPESTNEKLFFGSGTQLSVL.

V gene TRBV28 combines with J gene TRBJ2-5, with 7 nucleotides matching TRBD1. In germline, CDR1 is MDHEN, CDR2 SYDVKM. J gave up 7 bases and V 4 bases, and 36 bases lay outside the gene matches. This CDR3 region has 23 residues. The CDR3 bases are TGTGCCAGCAGTTCTACCCGCGCCGGAGGATGGGCAGGGGGTAACCTCGCGGATGGGACCCAGTACTTC. It translates to CASSSTRAGGWAGGNLADGTQYF.

This chain connects TRBV5-1 to TRBJ2-5, with a weak D call TRBD1 (6 bases). The CDR3 has 15 residues. V was pared by 1 base and J by 2 bases, with 12 bases between. Germline V lookup: CDR1 SGHRS, CDR2 YFSETQ. CDR3 in DNA: TGCGCCAGCAGCTTGCGCCAGGGGTGGCAAGAGACCCAGTACTTC. This sequence encodes CASSLRQGWQETQYF.

The rearrangement uses TRBV28 and TRBJ2-1, with D possibly TRBD2 on 6 matching bases. The V end was cut by 5 bases, the J end by 14 bases, with 19 bases between. Germline CDR1 reads MDHEN; CDR2 reads SYDVKM. The CDR3 length is 13 residues. The CDR3 loop is CASSRTHGGGEFF. The DNA for the CDR3 is TGTGCCAGCAGTCGGACCCACGGCGGAGGGGAGTTCTTC.